The 14 T cell receptor beta chains below come from one sample, sequenced in a study of blood T cell repertoires in COVID-19. The repertoire was sequenced with immunoSEQ multiplex PCR; TCRdb's copy has only in-frame clones and lacks some. The sample records 200,000 or so clones, 84% being singletons. Sequenced: peripheral blood. The receptors stem from a woman in her seventies with active or convalescent COVID-19.

In its sample, this clone was seen once. The chain has TRBV2 and TRBJ1-1; the match to TRBD1 covers 8 bases. There are 14 residues in the CDR3. CDR1 and CDR2 from the germline V gene are SNHLY and FYNNEI. Trimming took 4 bases from V and 6 from J; bases not matched to a gene: 7. CDR3 sequence: CASSVQGGLAEAFF. Here the CDR3 DNA reads TGTGCCAGCAGTGTACAGGGGGGGCTGGCTGAAGCTTTCTTT.

The genes are TRBV7-2 and TRBJ1-1; D is perhaps TRBD1 (5 bases). Trimming shortened V by 4 bases and J by 0 bases, and 9 bases separated the two germline ends. There are 14 residues in the CDR3. Germline V gene sequence: CDR1 SGHTA, CDR2 FQGNSA. CDR3 DNA: TGTGCCAGCAGCTCAGAAGGGGTGAACACTGAAGCTTTCTTT. Residues: CASSSEGVNTEAFF.

This clone was found a few times. This rearrangement joins TRBV5-1 to TRBJ1-1; 7 bases are shared with TRBD1. The germline V gene encodes CDR1 SGHRS and CDR2 YFSETQ. The CDR3 is 15 amino acids. Trimming cost V 2 bases and J 5 bases; bases outside gene matches: 9. The CDR3 sequence is CASSLLTGKVTEAFF. The CDR3 DNA reads TGCGCCAGCAGCTTACTGACAGGGAAGGTAACTGAAGCTTTCTTT.

This rearrangement joins TRBV15 to TRBJ2-7; TRBD1 agrees at 7 bases. V lost 5 bases, J lost 0 bases, and 7 bases stayed unmatched. The length of the CDR3 is 15 residues. The germline V gene has CDR1 LNHNV and CDR2 YYDKDF (reference sequence). CDR3 residues: CATSEWGTASYEQYF. The CDR3 DNA reads as TGTGCCACCAGCGAGTGGGGGACAGCCTCCTACGAGCAGTACTTC.

This clone has a count of ten or more. The V gene is TRBV5-1, the J gene TRBJ2-1, with 12 bases identical to TRBD2. CDR3 length equals 18 residues. The trim removed 0 bases at V and 4 bases at J, leaving 8 bases unmatched. Germline V gene sequence: CDR1 SGHRS, CDR2 YFSETQ. The CDR3 loop reads CASSLDPRLAGAYNEQFF. The CDR3, as DNA: TGCGCCAGCAGCTTGGACCCCCGACTAGCGGGAGCGTACAATGAGCAGTTCTTC. Combining the CDR3 with reference TRBV5-1 and TRBJ2-1 gives the whole variable domain KAGVTQTPRYLIKTRGQQVTLSCSPISGHRSVSWYQQTPGQGLQFLFEYFSETQRNKGNFPGRFSGRQFSNSRSEMNVSTLELGDSALYLCASSLDPRLAGAYNEQFFGPGTRLTVL.

This clone was picked up a small number of times. The chain uses TRBV3-1 (or the pseudogene TRBV3-2) and TRBJ2-1, with 7 bases that match TRBD1. CDR1 LGHDT and CDR2 YNNKEL come from the germline V gene (reference sequence). With V trimmed by 4 bases and J by 0 bases, 3 bases remained unmatched. The CDR3 has 15 amino acids. This CDR3 reads CASSPGQSSYNEQFF. In nucleotides, the CDR3 is TGTGCCAGCAGCCCGGGACAGAGCTCCTACAATGAGCAGTTCTTC.

V is TRBV11-3 and J is TRBJ2-3, with D maybe TRBD1 (7 bases). The CDR3 runs to 17 residues. Trimming shortened V by 5 bases and J by 1 base, and 19 bases separated the two germline ends. The V gene's germline CDR1 is SGHNT and CDR2 YENEEA. DNA for the CDR3: TGTGCCAGCAGCCAGGGGGTAGCGGCACCCCGCACAGATACGCAGTATTTT. Translated: CASSQGVAAPRTDTQYF. Together with reference TRBV11-3 and TRBJ2-3, the CDR3 gives the full variable domain: EAGVVQSPRYKIIEKKQPVAFWCNPISGHNTLYWYLQNLGQGPELLIRYENEEAVDDSQLPKDRFSAERLKGVDSTLKIQPAELGDSAVYLCASSQGVAAPRTDTQYFGPGTRLTVL.

This clone appeared once. The chain has TRBV29-1 and TRBJ2-6; 11 nucleotides line up with TRBD1. The germline CDR1 and CDR2 sequences are SQVTM and ANQGSEA. The CDR3 loop spans 18 amino acids. V shed 7 bases and J 3 bases; nucleotides not matched to a gene: 14. The CDR3 sequence: CSAWTFWDRGSGANVLTF. The CDR3 bases are TGCAGCGCATGGACCTTTTGGGACAGGGGGAGTGGGGCCAACGTCCTGACTTTC.

The chain uses TRBV2 and TRBJ2-1; TRBD2 matches 12 bases. CDR3 length equals 14 residues. Germline CDR1 and CDR2: SNHLY and FYNNEI. Trimming at V came to 5 bases and at J to 6 bases, leaving 2 bases not matched to a gene. In DNA, the CDR3 is TGTGCCAGCAGTCGACTAGCGGGAGTCAATGAGCAGTTCTTC. It encodes CASSRLAGVNEQFF.

The chain uses TRBV15 and TRBJ2-7, with TRBD2 as a possible D gene (5 bases). The V end lost 2 bases, the J end lost 1 base, and 9 bases lay between the germline ends. The CDR3 covers 14 residues. CDR1 LNHNV and CDR2 YYDKDF come from the germline V gene (reference sequence). CDR3 DNA: TGTGCCACCAGCAGAAACACGGGGTCCTACGAGCAGTACTTC. Translating it yields CATSRNTGSYEQYF.

The chain employs TRBV7-9 and TRBJ1-5, with D possibly matching TRBD1 (5 bases). V dropped 5 bases and J dropped 6 bases, with 17 bases sitting between them. Germline V gene lookup returns CDR1 SEHNR and CDR2 FQNEAQ (reference sequence). The CDR3 loop spans 15 amino acids. The CDR3 bases are TGTGCCAGCAGCCCCCTGGGGCCAACGAGTCAGCCCCAGCATTTT. Encoded protein: CASSPLGPTSQPQHF.

The rearrangement links TRBV6-1 to TRBJ2-5, with TRBD1 matching 7 bases. Germline loops: CDR1 MNHNS, CDR2 SASEGT. This CDR3 spans 15 amino acids. V dropped 1 base and J dropped 0; count of bases not matched to a gene: 2. The DNA for the CDR3 is TGTGCCAGCAGTGAAGGGGGACAGAACCAAGAGACCCAGTACTTC. Translation gives CASSEGGQNQETQYF.

This clone occurred once. The rearrangement uses TRBV27 and TRBJ2-1; perhaps TRBD2 as D (6 bases). Germline CDR1 is MNHEY and CDR2 is SMNVEV (reference sequence). The CDR3 loop spans 15 amino acids. V was shortened by 7 bases and J by 2 bases, with 15 bases between the two germline ends. This chain's CDR3 is CASTLGRGAYNEQFF. The CDR3 region has the DNA TGTGCCAGCACTCTGGGGCGGGGTGCCTACAATGAGCAGTTCTTC.

This clone appeared a single time. As DNA, the CDR3 is TGTGCCAGCAGCACGACAGGGAAAGAGACCCAGTACTTC. Amino acid sequence: CASSTTGKETQYF. The chain recombines TRBV14 with TRBJ2-5, with 7 bases lining up with TRBD1. CDR3 size: 13 residues. With 5 bases clipped from V and 3 bases from J, the junction kept 3 bases outside the gene matches. Germline V gene sequence: CDR1 SGHDN, CDR2 FVKESK.